What follows is one TCR beta chain and its context. Its antigen is currently not known. No much larger clone is present one base from it, and per-base qualities are unavailable. The data were obtained in a study of control samples from healthy donors and cancer patients (dated by TCRdb to 2020 to 2022). In the germline V gene (reference sequence), CDR1 corresponds to SGHKS and CDR2 to YYEKEE. Measured from the cysteine to the phenylalanine, the CDR3 is 13 residues long. Of the read, only the CDR3 DNA is kept; its 39 bases are in frame from base 1. Relative to germline, V is 2 bases shorter and J is 5 bases shorter, with 10 bases between their ends. Library creation used the immunoSEQ multiplex PCR assay. The source is immuneACCESS, and TCRdb retained only in-frame sequences with V and J called. Part of the clones is not carried over; for the studies checked, unresolved V genes explain less than half of this, and the remainder is unexplained. Within this sample are some 140,000 clones, with under 90% of them counted one time only. 6.5% to 9.5% of the sample lies in the top ten.

Sequenced sample: PBMCs. This TCR derives from a man in his forties or fifties with head and neck cancer. This sequence uses TRBV5-5 and TRBJ2-5, with the D gene call left open. For the CDR3, the sequence is CASSFEPEETQYF. The DNA sequence is TGTGCCAGCAGCTTCGAACCTGAGGAGACCCAGTACTTC.